This T cell receptor (beta chain) was profiled in a study of blood T cell repertoires in COVID-19. Overall study: PBMCs, B-cell-depleted T cells, or T cells were the source of the cDNA or gDNA that made up the material.

CDR3 size: 15 residues. V was pared by 6 bases and J by 0 bases, with 7 bases of the junction left unmatched. CDR1 and CDR2 from the germline V gene are MNHEY and SVGAGI. Assay used: immunoSEQ multiplex PCR; TCRdb lists only in-frame clones, some missing. The sample shows 95,000 to 110,000 clones, around nine tenths of them seen only once. Sequenced input: peripheral blood. The J gene is TRBJ1-1, the V gene TRBV6-5, with 7 bases identical to TRBD1. The receptor comes from a human donor in a cohort sampled during active COVID-19. This CDR3 reads CASRLTGTVNTEAFF. The CDR3 bases are TGTGCCAGCAGACTGACCGGGACAGTGAACACTGAAGCTTTCTTT.